This TCR beta chain was sequenced in a study of T cells after yellow fever vaccination. TCRdb reprocessed the 5' RACE reads with MiXCR, giving one entry per CDR3 protein. Of 25,000 to 35,000 distinct CDR3 sequences in the sample, around 4.3% were seen once. This clonotype was seen repeatedly, ten times or more. Germline CDR1 SEHNR, CDR2 FQNEAQ (reference sequence). Trimming cost V 5 bases and J 7 bases, with 15 bases left between them. The CDR3 sequence is 13 residues long. The genes are TRBV7-9 and TRBJ2-7; D may correspond to TRBD1 or TRBD2 (6 bases each). The sample consisted of CD8+ T cells sorted from PBMCs, taken 5 days after the yellow fever booster vaccination. This TCR was sampled from a man aged 25-45 years who received the YFV17D yellow fever vaccine. The CDR3 sequence: CASSHRGALEQYF. The CDR3 coding sequence is TGTGCCAGCAGCCATAGGGGGGCCCTGGAGCAGTACTTC.